The entry that follows covers one T cell receptor beta chain sequence. The data stem from a study of blood T cell repertoires in COVID-19. Overall study context: Acute and convalescent COVID-19 samples came from the United States, Italy and Spain.

The CDR3 consists of 13 residues. Trimming took 3 bases from V and 0 from J, leaving 6 bases between them. Germline V gives CDR1 DFQATT, CDR2 SNEGSKA (reference sequence). The method was immunoSEQ multiplex PCR; TCRdb's version includes in-frame clones alone and lacks a portion of them. The sample has about 160,000 clones, 85% to 90% seen once; the top ten hold under 15%. This clonotype was obtained from a man younger than 35 with COVID-19, enrolled during active disease. The chain carries TRBV20-1 and TRBJ2-1; D perhaps matches TRBD2 (5 bases). Material: peripheral blood. The CDR3 nucleotides are TGCAGTGCTAGTAGCGCCTCCTACAATGAGCAGTTCTTC. Amino acid sequence: CSASSASYNEQFF.